This T cell receptor beta chain is drawn from a study of T-cell memory formation after mild COVID-19. V gave up 4 bases and J gave up 4 bases, with 13 bases separating them. Germline CDR1 reads SGHAT; CDR2 reads FQDESV (reference sequence). The length of the CDR3 is 14 residues. One entry per CDR3 protein results from TCRdb running MiXCR on the 5' RACE reads. The sample carries roughly 320,000 distinct CDR3 sequences, 28% recorded once. The sample taken for sequencing was PBMCs or a T cell subset sorted from them (not recorded which). The gene calls are TRBV11-1 and TRBJ1-1, with D tentatively TRBD1 (6 bases). The receptor was isolated from an adult woman who had mild COVID-19 (a few samples of this study predate the infection). Cell type and time point are not known. The CDR3 DNA sequence: TGTGCCAGCAGCTCCAACAGAGGGGGCACTGAAGCTTTCTTT. The encoded protein is CASSSNRGGTEAFF.